The clone carrying this T cell receptor (beta chain) was detected only a few times. The CDR3 has 15 residues. Germline values: CDR1 MNHEY, CDR2 SMNVEV (reference sequence). V shed 4 bases and J shed 0 bases, with 7 bases lying between them. This entry comes from a study of graft-versus-host responses after intestinal transplantation. The repertoire was sequenced with immunoSEQ multiplex PCR; TCRdb's copy has only in-frame clones and lacks some. The table has some 24,000 clones, 70% to 90% seen once; the top ten hold 0.96%. The sequence was collected from a human patient who received an intestinal transplant, so some T cells may come from the graft donor. The sequencing here drew on PBMCs, taken roughly 450 days after intestinal transplant. The chain employs TRBV27 and TRBJ2-6; no definite D call. The CDR3 sequence is CASSSRYSGANVLTF. As DNA, the CDR3 is TGTGCCAGCAGTTCCCGTTACTCTGGGGCCAACGTCCTGACTTTC.